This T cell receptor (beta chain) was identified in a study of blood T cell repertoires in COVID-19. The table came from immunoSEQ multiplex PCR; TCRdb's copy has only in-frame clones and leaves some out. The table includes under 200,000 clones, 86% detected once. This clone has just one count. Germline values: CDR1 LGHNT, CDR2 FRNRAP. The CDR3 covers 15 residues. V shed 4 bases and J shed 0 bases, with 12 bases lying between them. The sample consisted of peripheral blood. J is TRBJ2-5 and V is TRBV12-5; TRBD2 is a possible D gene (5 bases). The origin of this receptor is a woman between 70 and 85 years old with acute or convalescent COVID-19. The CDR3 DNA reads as TGTGCTAGTGGTTCAGAGGGCTTGTACCAAGAGACCCAGTACTTC. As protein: CASGSEGLYQETQYF.